Listed here are 29 T cell receptor beta chains from one sample, sequenced in a study of human T cells and chemical hapten exposure. Each CDR3 protein gets one entry after TCRdb re-called the RACE reads with MiXCR. The data contain some 330,000 distinct CDR3 sequences, roughly 6% of them singletons. The sample's time point: pre-sensitization, week 0. Documented treatment: therapeutic diphenylcyclopropenone sensitization with weekly scalp DPC. This sample comprised whole blood, obtained in connection with sensitization to the hapten diphenylcyclopropenone (DPC). The source of these receptors is a woman between 18 and 30 years old with alopecia areata. Some clones in this sample may be carry-over from other donors' samples.

V usage is TRBV4-2 and J usage is TRBJ1-2; D perhaps matches TRBD1 (6 bases). The germline V and J ends were trimmed by 1 base and 3 bases, with 12 bases remaining between them. Germline V CDR1 and CDR2: LGHNA, YNFKEQ. The length of the CDR3 is 15 residues. CDR3 sequence: CASSQVGQSYYGYTF. The CDR3 nucleotides read TGTGCCAGCAGCCAAGTCGGACAGAGTTACTATGGCTACACCTTC.

This clonotype was seen at least ten times. This chain uses TRBV5-1 with TRBJ2-3; 8 positions match TRBD1. Losses at the gene ends were 5 bases for V and 10 bases for J; bases not matched to a gene: 9. There are 13 residues in the CDR3. Germline V gene sequence: CDR1 SGHRS, CDR2 YFSETQ. CDR3 nucleotide sequence: TGCGCCAGCAGGACAACAGGGGGGCAGGCGCAGTATTTT. Amino acid sequence: CASRTTGGQAQYF. The full variable domain, its missing parts supplied by reference TRBV5-1 and TRBJ2-3, is KAGVTQTPRYLIKTRGQQVTLSCSPISGHRSVSWYQQTPGQGLQFLFEYFSETQRNKGNFPGRFSGRQFSNSRSEMNVSTLELGDSALYLCASRTTGGQAQYFGPGTRLTVL.

This clonotype was detected a few times. This chain uses TRBV5-1 with TRBJ2-6; the D gene is possibly TRBD1 (7 bases). The V and J ends lost 5 bases and 0 bases respectively, with 21 bases between them. The length of the CDR3 is 19 residues. Per the germline V gene, CDR1 is SGHRS and CDR2 is YFSETQ. The CDR3 DNA reads TGCGCCAGCAGGAGCGTCCGACAGGGAGGTCCCTCTGGGGCCAACGTCCTGACTTTC. Its translation is CASRSVRQGGPSGANVLTF.

This clonotype has only a few counts. The chain links TRBV2 to TRBJ2-6; D is unclear. This CDR3 contains 15 residues. Germline loops: CDR1 SNHLY, CDR2 FYNNEI. With 7 bases removed from V and 0 bases from J, the gap between germline ends came to 10 bases. The CDR3 reads CASKIDTSGANVLTF. CDR3 in DNA: TGTGCCAGCAAGATCGATACCTCTGGGGCCAACGTCCTGACTTTC.

This clonotype was seen a handful of times. The V gene is TRBV9, the J gene TRBJ2-3; D may match TRBD1 or TRBD2 (6 bases each). Germline CDR1 reads SGDLS; CDR2 reads YYNGEE. The length of the CDR3 is 16 residues. Trimming shortened V by 5 bases and J by 4 bases, and 20 bases separated the two germline ends. The CDR3: CASSSKIMGGSDTQYF. In nucleotides, the CDR3 is TGTGCCAGCAGTTCGAAGATCATGGGGGGCTCAGATACGCAGTATTTT.

The V gene is TRBV20-1, the J gene TRBJ2-1, with 9 bases aligning to TRBD1. The CDR3 is made up of 15 amino acids. Looked up from germline, CDR1 is DFQATT and CDR2 is SNEGSKA (reference sequence). The V gene end was trimmed by 3 bases and the J gene end by 6 bases; junction bases not matched to a gene: 9. CDR3 DNA sequence: TGCAGTGCTAGCCACGGACAGGGGCCTGCCAATGAGCAGTTCTTC. Encoded protein: CSASHGQGPANEQFF.

The J gene is TRBJ2-3, the V gene TRBV7-9; 9 nucleotides align to TRBD2. This CDR3 is 16 amino acids long. Germline V gene sequence: CDR1 SEHNR, CDR2 FQNEAQ (reference sequence). The J segment lost 2 bases and the V segment lost 4 bases, leaving 7 bases of the junction unmatched. In DNA form, the CDR3 reads TGTGCCAGCAGCTCCTTGGGCGGGGGGGCCACAGATACGCAGTATTTT. Translating gives CASSSLGGGATDTQYF.

In regard to this clonotype: This may be a read error: a much more frequent sequence differs by one nucleotide. As the CDR3 is not closed by the conserved phenylalanine or tryptophan, this likely results from a read error. V and J are TRBV12-3 or TRBV12-4 and TRBJ2-5; TRBD1 agrees at 7 bases. The CDR3 contains 14 residues. V gave up 6 bases and J gave up 4 bases; unmatched junction bases: 8. CDR3 bases: TGTGCCAGCAGCTTGGGATCAGGGGGAGAGACCCAGTACTAC. It encodes CASSLGSGGETQYY.

This rearrangement joins TRBV28 to TRBJ2-2; 9 nucleotides line up with TRBD2. The CDR3 extends over 17 amino acids. Germline CDR1 and CDR2: MDHEN and SYDVKM. The V and J ends lost 5 bases and 0 bases, in that order; junction bases with no gene match: 7. The CDR3 DNA follows: TGTGCCAGCAGTCCCAGGGGACTAGCCGCGAACACCGGGGAGCTGTTTTTT. Its protein product is CASSPRGLAANTGELFF.

This clonotype was counted at least ten times. The rearrangement joins TRBV12-3 or TRBV12-4 to TRBJ2-3, with TRBD2 as a possible D gene (6 bases). Trimming left V 3 bases short and J 9 bases short, with 10 bases between. CDR3 size: 12 residues. The CDR3 region is CASSFRRDTQYF. The DNA of the CDR3 is TGTGCCAGCAGTTTTAGGAGGGACACGCAGTATTTT.

This clonotype was counted many times. This chain connects TRBV12-3 or TRBV12-4 to TRBJ2-7, with 10 bases aligning to TRBD1. The J segment lost 3 bases and the V segment lost 4 bases, leaving 6 bases of the junction unmatched. The CDR3 is 15 residues long. The CDR3 sequence: CASSSGTGDIYEQYF. CDR3 DNA sequence: TGTGCCAGCAGTTCTGGGACAGGGGATATCTACGAGCAGTACTTC.

This clonotype turned up a few times. The V call is TRBV7-8, the J call TRBJ2-1; D is ambiguous. Germline CDR1 SGHVS, CDR2 FQNEAQ. There are 15 residues in the CDR3. V dropped 7 bases and J dropped 8 bases, with 21 bases sitting between them. CDR3 DNA: TGTGCCAGCACCAATGGGTTGGTCCCCCGGGATGAGCAGTTCTTC. The encoded protein is CASTNGLVPRDEQFF. Full variable domain (rest looked up from reference TRBV7-8 and TRBJ2-1): GAGVSQSPRYKVAKRGQDVALRCDPISGHVSLFWYQQALGQGPEFLTYFQNEAQLDKSGLPSDRFFAERPEGSVSTLKIQRTQQEDSAVYLCASTNGLVPRDEQFFGPGTRLTVL.

There are a few counts of this clonotype. This chain joins TRBV7-2 and TRBJ1-1, with a weak D call TRBD1 (5 bases). CDR1 SGHTA and CDR2 FQGNSA come from the germline V gene. V was clipped by 2 bases and J by 4 bases, with 23 bases between them. There are 18 residues in the CDR3. The CDR3 loop is CASSLRRRTFFVGTEAFF. CDR3 bases: TGTGCCAGCAGCTTAAGGCGCCGGACATTCTTTGTAGGCACTGAAGCTTTCTTT.

This chain joins TRBV20-1 and TRBJ2-3; D is possibly TRBD1 (5 bases). Germline CDR1 is DFQATT and CDR2 is SNEGSKA (reference sequence). Deletions cut 6 bases from V and 0 bases from J, with 16 bases between. CDR3 size: 15 residues. The CDR3 sequence: CSATNPGWSTDTQYF. The CDR3 region has the DNA TGCAGTGCCACGAACCCAGGGTGGAGCACAGATACGCAGTATTTT.

This chain links TRBV28 with TRBJ1-5, with D possibly matching TRBD1 (5 bases). V was pared by 5 bases and J by 3 bases, with 17 bases between. Germline V lookup: CDR1 MDHEN, CDR2 SYDVKM. This CDR3 contains 16 residues. The CDR3 spells CASSTTKQGFNQPQHF. CDR3 in DNA: TGTGCCAGCAGTACAACAAAGCAGGGTTTCAATCAGCCCCAGCATTTT. Looking up the rest from reference TRBV28 and TRBJ1-5 gives the full variable domain: DVKVTQSSRYLVKRTGEKVFLECVQDMDHENMFWYRQDPGLGLRLIYFSYDVKMKEKGDIPEGYSVSREKKERFSLILESASTNQTSMYLCASSTTKQGFNQPQHFGDGTRLSIL.

The chain joins TRBV6-5 to TRBJ1-2, with D perhaps matching TRBD1 (5 bases). V lost 2 bases to trimming and J lost 0 bases, with 10 bases between them. CDR3 length equals 15 residues. Germline V gene data show CDR1 as MNHEY and CDR2 as SVGAGI. The CDR3 region has the DNA TGTGCCAGCAGTTACGGGGCCAGAGCTAACTATGGCTACACCTTC. Translated: CASSYGARANYGYTF.

This clonotype has a count of ten or more. CDR3 in amino acids: CASSLDPQGGSPLHF. CDR3 DNA sequence: TGCGCCAGCAGCTTGGACCCACAGGGCGGTTCACCCCTCCACTTT. The gene calls are TRBV5-1 and TRBJ1-6; TRBD1 is a possible D gene (6 bases). The CDR3 extends over 15 amino acids. The V gene's germline CDR1 is SGHRS and CDR2 YFSETQ. V lost 0 bases and J lost 9, with 13 bases in between. Using reference TRBV5-1 and TRBJ1-6 for the parts outside the CDR3, the full variable domain is KAGVTQTPRYLIKTRGQQVTLSCSPISGHRSVSWYQQTPGQGLQFLFEYFSETQRNKGNFPGRFSGRQFSNSRSEMNVSTLELGDSALYLCASSLDPQGGSPLHFGNGTRLTVT.

In this sample, this clonotype turned up a few times. The chain has TRBV12-3 or TRBV12-4 and TRBJ1-3; no clear D. The V end was cut by 3 bases, the J end by 0 bases, with 9 bases between. There are 15 residues in the CDR3. The CDR3: CASSFGGNSGNTIYF. For the CDR3, the DNA is TGTGCCAGCAGTTTCGGAGGGAACTCTGGAAACACCATATATTTT.

This clonotype has more than one count but fewer than ten. V and J are TRBV6-2 or TRBV6-3 and TRBJ1-1; TRBD1 is a possible D gene (6 bases). The ends were cut back, 7 bases at V and 2 bases at J, with 14 bases in the middle. Per the germline V gene, CDR1 is MNHEY and CDR2 is SVGEGT. The CDR3 is made up of 14 amino acids. The CDR3 protein is CASTLDSSNTEAFF. Written as DNA, the CDR3 is TGTGCCAGCACCCTGGACAGCTCAAACACTGAAGCTTTCTTT.

The chain is built from TRBV18 and TRBJ1-1; D is perhaps TRBD1 (6 bases). Per germline, CDR1 KGHSH and CDR2 LQKENI. The CDR3 has 15 amino acids. V lost 5 bases, J lost 1 base, and 14 bases lay in between. CDR3: CASSTQGGRNTEAFF. Written as DNA, the CDR3 is TGTGCCAGCTCAACCCAAGGGGGGCGGAACACTGAAGCTTTCTTT. The entire variable domain, with the rest obtained from reference TRBV18 and TRBJ1-1, is as follows: NAGVMQNPRHLVRRRGQEARLRCSPMKGHSHVYWYRQLPEEGLKFMVYLQKENIIDESGMPKERFSAEFPKEGPSILRIQQVVRGDSAAYFCASSTQGGRNTEAFFGQGTRLTVV.

The genes are TRBV5-5 and TRBJ2-3, with D perhaps matching TRBD1 or TRBD2 (5 bases each). V dropped 2 bases and J dropped 1 base, with 14 bases sitting between them. The CDR3 consists of 16 residues. Germline V gives CDR1 SGHKS, CDR2 YYEKEE (reference sequence). The CDR3 sequence: CASSFDTGGGTDTQYF. The DNA for the CDR3 is TGTGCCAGCAGCTTTGATACAGGAGGCGGCACAGATACGCAGTATTTT.

This clonotype has at least ten counts. The DNA of the CDR3 is TGTGCCAGCAGCCCAGGACAGTTCTTCACCGGGGAGCTGTTTTTT. Protein product: CASSPGQFFTGELFF. V usage is TRBV6-5 and J usage is TRBJ2-2; a weak D match, TRBD1 (6 bases). CDR3 size: 15 residues. Germline V gives CDR1 MNHEY, CDR2 SVGAGI. The V and J ends lost 6 bases and 4 bases respectively, with 15 bases between them.

This clonotype was observed at least ten times. The genes are TRBV12-3 or TRBV12-4 and TRBJ2-3; D is possibly TRBD2 (5 bases). The CDR3 sequence is 15 residues long. Trimming took 3 bases from V and 4 from J, leaving 14 bases between them. CDR3 residues: CASSFARGRADTQYF. The CDR3 DNA sequence: TGTGCCAGCAGTTTTGCCCGGGGAAGGGCAGATACGCAGTATTTT.

This clonotype has ten or more counts. The chain combines TRBV27 with TRBJ2-3; D perhaps matches TRBD2 (6 bases). The CDR3 sequence is 15 residues long. The germline V gene encodes CDR1 MNHEY and CDR2 SMNVEV (reference sequence). Trimming took 11 bases from V and 0 from J, leaving 18 bases between them. CDR3 in DNA: TGTGCCCACTATAGCCTAGCGACTAGCACAGATACGCAGTATTTT. Amino acid sequence: CAHYSLATSTDTQYF.

The DNA for the CDR3 is TGTGCCAGCAGTTTCGGACTAGCGGGGGCGGAGGGTACGCAGTATTTT. This encodes CASSFGLAGAEGTQYF. This chain connects TRBV12-3 or TRBV12-4 to TRBJ2-3, with TRBD2 identical over 13 bases. With V trimmed by 3 bases and J by 8 bases, 8 bases remained unmatched. This CDR3 spans 16 amino acids.

This clonotype has ten or more counts. The rearrangement uses TRBV6-2 or TRBV6-3 and TRBJ2-1; 7 nucleotides match TRBD1. The V gene end was trimmed by 2 bases and the J gene end by 4 bases; junction bases not matched to a gene: 5. The V gene's germline CDR1 is MNHEY and CDR2 SVGEGT. This CDR3 has 15 residues. In nucleotides, the CDR3 is TGTGCCAGCAGTTACCGACAGGGCCTATACAATGAGCAGTTCTTC. It codes for CASSYRQGLYNEQFF.

This clonotype was detected ten times or more. The gene calls are TRBV7-3 and TRBJ2-2; 12 bases map to TRBD1. This CDR3 is 18 amino acids long. The V gene's germline CDR1 is SGHTA and CDR2 FQGTGA. The trim removed 5 bases at V and 0 bases at J, leaving 7 bases unmatched. The CDR3 protein is CASSPYGTGGANTGELFF. The CDR3 region has the DNA TGTGCCAGCAGCCCCTATGGGACAGGGGGCGCGAACACCGGGGAGCTGTTTTTT.

This clonotype turned up a few times. The CDR3 spells CASGLDIQAGQPQHF. CDR3 bases: TGTGCCAGCGGGTTAGACATTCAGGCTGGTCAGCCCCAGCATTTT. The V call is TRBV2, the J call TRBJ1-5; D not certain. The CDR3 extends over 15 amino acids. V shed 8 bases and J shed 6 bases, with 20 bases lying between them. Germline V lookup: CDR1 SNHLY, CDR2 FYNNEI.

This clonotype showed up just a few times. This sequence joins TRBV24-1 and TRBJ2-3; 7 bases are a match to TRBD1. CDR3 length: 19 amino acids. Losses at the gene ends were 3 bases for V and 0 bases for J; bases not matched to a gene: 14. Per germline, CDR1 KGHDR and CDR2 SFDVKD. Here the CDR3 reads CATSDSRDREGSSTDTQYF. DNA for the CDR3: TGTGCCACCAGTGATAGCCGGGACAGAGAAGGATCTAGCACAGATACGCAGTATTTT.